The 14 T cell receptor beta chains in this list originate from one sample, sequenced in a study of T cell responses to AZD1222 COVID-19 vaccine. Using immunoSEQ multiplex PCR, the repertoire was profiled, and TCRdb retains in-frame clones only, with some absent. Among more than 100,000 clones, about 93% were seen once, and the ten largest hold 5% to 7%. Sequences were derived from peripheral blood, sampled on day 0 of AZD1222 vaccination. The receptors originated from an adult in good health.

The V and J genes are TRBV29-1 and TRBJ2-7; D perhaps matches TRBD2 (6 bases). V was shortened by 7 bases and J by 6 bases, with 13 bases between the two germline ends. The CDR3 extends over 11 amino acids. Per the germline V gene, CDR1 is SQVTM and CDR2 is ANQGSEA. This CDR3 reads CSALGGGEQYF. DNA of the CDR3: TGCAGCGCTCTCGGGGGTGGCGAGCAGTACTTC.

This clone occurred a few times. The genes are TRBV20-1 and TRBJ2-7, with D perhaps given as TRBD1 or TRBD2 (6 bases each). V was clipped by 3 bases and J by 0 bases, with 15 bases between them. Germline CDR1 is DFQATT and CDR2 is SNEGSKA (reference sequence). The CDR3 is 15 residues long. Here the CDR3 DNA reads TGCAGTGCTAGTAGGGGGACCGGGGGCTCCTACGAGCAGTACTTC. It is translated as CSASRGTGGSYEQYF.

The chain has TRBV18 and TRBJ2-1; 7 bases are a match to TRBD2. The CDR3 is 16 residues long. V trimming: 4 bases; J trimming: 9 bases; junction bases outside the gene matches: 15. CDR1 KGHSH and CDR2 LQKENI come from the germline V gene. The DNA of the CDR3 is TGTGCCAGCTCACTCGGCGGGGGTAGTTATTATATTGAGCAGTTCTTC. It codes for CASSLGGGSYYIEQFF.

V usage is TRBV29-1 and J usage is TRBJ1-1; the D gene is possibly TRBD1 (5 bases). Germline V CDR1 and CDR2: SQVTM, ANQGSEA. V dropped 0 bases and J dropped 3 bases, with 14 bases sitting between them. The CDR3 extends over 15 amino acids. For the CDR3, the DNA is TGCAGCGTTGAAGATGAGGAAAGGGGCGACACTGAAGCTTTCTTT. It is translated as CSVEDEERGDTEAFF.

This clone was detected once. The V gene is TRBV27, the J gene TRBJ1-1; D might be TRBD1 (6 bases). The germline V and J ends were trimmed by 7 bases and 4 bases, with 13 bases remaining between them. CDR3 length equals 13 residues. Germline CDR1 is MNHEY and CDR2 is SMNVEV (reference sequence). The CDR3 protein is CASTLQGSTEAFF. CDR3 nucleotides: TGTGCCAGCACCCTACAGGGTTCCACTGAAGCTTTCTTT.

The V and J genes are TRBV12-3 or TRBV12-4 and TRBJ2-1, with 10 bases fitting TRBD2. The length of the CDR3 is 13 residues. Losses at the gene ends were 5 bases for V and 14 bases for J; bases not matched to a gene: 9. The DNA of the CDR3 is TGTGCCAGCAGTCCAGAAACCGGGACTAGCGAGTTCTTC. It is translated as CASSPETGTSEFF.

J is TRBJ2-7 and V is TRBV28, with TRBD1 identical over 10 bases. This CDR3 is built from 16 residues. V shed 7 bases, J shed 3 bases, and the junction held 12 bases outside the gene matches. From germline, CDR1 is MDHEN and CDR2 SYDVKM. CDR3 sequence: CASTSGQGGYIYEQYF. The CDR3 DNA reads TGTGCCAGCACCAGTGGACAGGGGGGGTACATCTACGAGCAGTACTTC.

The V and J genes are TRBV19 and TRBJ1-5; D unclear. CDR1 LNHDA and CDR2 SQIVND come from the germline V gene (reference sequence). CDR3 length equals 12 residues. V dropped 5 bases and J dropped 0 bases, with 2 bases sitting between them. CDR3 sequence: CASSYSNQPQHF. The CDR3 DNA follows: TGTGCCAGTAGTTATAGCAATCAGCCCCAGCATTTT.

The gene calls are TRBV27 and TRBJ1-1; perhaps TRBD1 as D (6 bases). V was clipped by 4 bases and J by 0 bases, with 12 bases between them. The CDR3 runs 15 residues. Per germline, CDR1 MNHEY and CDR2 SMNVEV (reference sequence). The CDR3 nucleotides read TGTGCCAGCAGTTACAGGGCGGGTGTGAACACTGAAGCTTTCTTT. Encoded protein: CASSYRAGVNTEAFF.

The V call is TRBV3-1 (or the pseudogene TRBV3-2), the J call TRBJ1-5; D gene unclear. Looked up from germline, CDR1 is LGHDT and CDR2 is YNNKEL (reference sequence). Between the trimmed V and J ends, which lost 4 bases and 6 bases, there was a span of 13 bases. The CDR3 is 14 amino acids. DNA for the CDR3: TGTGCCAGCAGCCCCTCCGGGTGGGGTCAGCCCCAGCATTTT. Encoded protein: CASSPSGWGQPQHF.

The chain recombines TRBV5-1 with TRBJ2-3; weak D call: TRBD2 (6 bases). Trimming left V 2 bases short and J 6 bases short, with 19 bases between. The CDR3 consists of 16 residues. Germline V CDR1 and CDR2: SGHRS, YFSETQ. In DNA, the CDR3 is TGCGCCAGCAGCTTACCTGGCGTCGGGAGCGGTGATACGCAGTATTTT. Its protein product is CASSLPGVGSGDTQYF. The variable domain in full, with the rest retrieved from reference TRBV5-1 and TRBJ2-3, is KAGVTQTPRYLIKTRGQQVTLSCSPISGHRSVSWYQQTPGQGLQFLFEYFSETQRNKGNFPGRFSGRQFSNSRSEMNVSTLELGDSALYLCASSLPGVGSGDTQYFGPGTRLTVL.

V usage is TRBV5-4 and J usage is TRBJ1-1, with a tentative D call TRBD1 (6 bases). CDR3 length: 15 amino acids. The germline V gene has CDR1 SGHNT and CDR2 YYREEE (reference sequence). Here the CDR3 reads CATRGGTQMNTEAFF. In DNA form, the CDR3 reads TGTGCTACCCGAGGGGGGACCCAGATGAACACTGAAGCTTTCTTT.

The chain has TRBV9 and TRBJ1-4, with D hard to call. There are 13 residues in the CDR3. Trimming removed 3 bases from V and 8 bases from J, with 11 bases in between. Germline V gives CDR1 SGDLS, CDR2 YYNGEE. CDR3 bases: TGTGCCAGCAGCGCCCGGGAGGACGAAAAACTGTTTTTT. Protein: CASSAREDEKLFF.

CDR3 residues: CASSRDQDYGYTF. CDR3 nucleotides: TGCGCCAGCAGCCGGGACCAGGACTATGGCTACACCTTC. The chain couples TRBV5-1 to TRBJ1-2; the D gene is possibly TRBD1 (5 bases). Trimming stripped 4 bases from V and 3 bases from J, with 10 bases between. CDR3 length: 13 residues. The V gene's germline CDR1 is SGHRS and CDR2 YFSETQ.